This T cell receptor (beta chain) was retrieved from a study of low-dose radiotherapy and immunotherapy resistance in tumors. Time point specified: after trial treatment. As to treatment: LDRT plus nivolumab, ipilimumab, low-dose cyclophosphamide and aspirin (RACIN trial). This clonotype has a handful of counts. Primers targeting TRAV and TRBV primed first-strand cDNA, covering alpha and beta chains. The TCRs were subjected to amplification over approximately 20 PCR cycles employing a constant-region primer in conjunction with a V-primer adapter. TCRdb re-called the reads through MiXCR, storing one row per CDR3 protein. Of 40,000 or so distinct CDR3 sequences in the sample, around 20% were seen once. This sample comprised PBMCs, obtained after low-dose radiotherapy plus immunotherapy. This sequence was found in a female donor with ovarian cancer.

Here the CDR3 reads CASSLAVDTQYF. CDR3 DNA: TGTGCCAGCAGTTTGGCAGTTGATACGCAGTATTTT. This rearrangement joins TRBV28 to TRBJ2-3; D call uncertain. Between the trimmed V and J ends, which lost 3 bases and 6 bases, there was a span of 7 bases. This CDR3 spans 12 amino acids. Germline V lookup: CDR1 MDHEN, CDR2 SYDVKM.